This paragraph covers one TCR beta chain sequence. Its target is not known. Profiling relied on immunoSEQ multiplex PCR, and the TCRdb table lists in-frame clones only, not all of them. In the table there are over 75,000 clones, 75% to 90% of which are singletons. Germline-derived CDR1 and CDR2 are SGHRS and YFSETQ. V lost 2 bases and J lost 1, with 9 bases in between. The CDR3 consists of 14 residues. This entry is derived from a study of T cell responses to AZD1222 COVID-19 vaccine. Study-wide context: Analysis merged second doses at about 4 or about 12 weeks. Broader study findings: After the peak T cell response, and only then, were repertoires sampled. White British people made up most donors, females outnumbered males, and clonal diversity was possibly underestimated.

The specimen comprised peripheral blood, sampled on day 0 of AZD1222 vaccination. The sequence came from an adult in good health. The chain couples TRBV5-1 to TRBJ1-1, with D hard to call. CDR3 protein: CASSLASQNTEAFF. As DNA, the CDR3 is TGCGCCAGCAGCTTAGCCTCACAGAACACTGAAGCTTTCTTT. Together with reference TRBV5-1 and TRBJ1-1, the CDR3 gives the full variable domain: KAGVTQTPRYLIKTRGQQVTLSCSPISGHRSVSWYQQTPGQGLQFLFEYFSETQRNKGNFPGRFSGRQFSNSRSEMNVSTLELGDSALYLCASSLASQNTEAFFGQGTRLTVV.